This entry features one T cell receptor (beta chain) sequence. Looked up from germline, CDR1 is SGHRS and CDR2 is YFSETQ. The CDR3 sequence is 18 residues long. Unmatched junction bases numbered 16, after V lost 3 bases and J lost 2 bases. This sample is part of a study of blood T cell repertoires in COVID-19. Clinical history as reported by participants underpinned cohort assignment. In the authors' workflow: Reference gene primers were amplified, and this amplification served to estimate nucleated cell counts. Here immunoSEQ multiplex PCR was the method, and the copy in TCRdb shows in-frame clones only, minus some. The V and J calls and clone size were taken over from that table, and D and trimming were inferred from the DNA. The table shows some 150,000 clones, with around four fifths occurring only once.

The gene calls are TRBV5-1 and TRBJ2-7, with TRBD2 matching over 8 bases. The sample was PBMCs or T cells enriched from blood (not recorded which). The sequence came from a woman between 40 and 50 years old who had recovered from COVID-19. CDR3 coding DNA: TGCGCCAGCAGCTCAACCGGAGCGGGAGACGCACCACCCTACGAGCAGTACTTC. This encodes CASSSTGAGDAPPYEQYF.